This TCR beta chain originates from a study of CD8+CD57+ T cells in acquired aplastic anemia. Genomic DNA served as template for TCR beta VDJ and CDR3 profiling. TCRdb itself ran the reads through MiXCR, one entry per CDR3 protein. The table lists 200,000 to 250,000 distinct CDR3 sequences, roughly 60% of them singletons. Patients who underwent sequencing had shown CD8+CD57+ cell expansion by flow cytometry. The enrolled patients all had severe acquired aplastic anemia. Untreated patients provided the blood samples, with no therapy given before sampling. V lost 5 bases, J lost 4 bases, and 18 bases lay in between. Germline CDR1 SEHNR, CDR2 FQNEAQ (reference sequence). The CDR3 contains 15 residues.

The rearrangement joins TRBV7-9 to TRBJ2-7, with D unresolved. Sample: sorted CD4+, CD8+, or CD8+CD57+ T cells (not recorded which) from PBMCs. This sequence was found in a human donor with aplastic anemia. In DNA, the CDR3 is TGTGCCAGCAGCCCTGTTTTGGGGAAAGGTTACGAGCAGTACTTC. It is translated as CASSPVLGKGYEQYF.